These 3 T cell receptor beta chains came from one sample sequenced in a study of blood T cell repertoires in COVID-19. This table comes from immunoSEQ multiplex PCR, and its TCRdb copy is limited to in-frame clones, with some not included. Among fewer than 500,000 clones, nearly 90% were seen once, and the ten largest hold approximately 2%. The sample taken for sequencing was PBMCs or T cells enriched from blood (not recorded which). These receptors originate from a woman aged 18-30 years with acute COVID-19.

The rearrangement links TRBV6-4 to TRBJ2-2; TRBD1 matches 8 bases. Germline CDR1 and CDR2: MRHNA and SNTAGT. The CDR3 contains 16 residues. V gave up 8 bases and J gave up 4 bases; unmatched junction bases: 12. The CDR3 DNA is TGTGCCAGCGGGGAACCGGGACAGGCGGCCACCGGGGAGCTGTTTTTT. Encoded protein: CASGEPGQAATGELFF.

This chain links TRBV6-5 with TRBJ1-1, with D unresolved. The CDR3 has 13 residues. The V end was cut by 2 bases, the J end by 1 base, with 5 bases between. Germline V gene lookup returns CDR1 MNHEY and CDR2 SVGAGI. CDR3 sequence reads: CASSYVQNTEAFF. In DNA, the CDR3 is TGTGCCAGCAGTTACGTCCAGAACACTGAAGCTTTCTTT.

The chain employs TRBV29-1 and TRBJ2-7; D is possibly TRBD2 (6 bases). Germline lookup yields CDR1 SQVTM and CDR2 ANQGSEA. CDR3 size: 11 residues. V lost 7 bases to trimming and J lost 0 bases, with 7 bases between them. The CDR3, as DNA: TGCAGCGGGCGGGGCTCCTACGAGCAGTACTTC. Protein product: CSGRGSYEQYF.